What follows describes a single T cell receptor (beta chain). CDR3 length: 15 amino acids. The germline V gene has CDR1 SGHTA and CDR2 FQGNSA. These data come from a study of T cells expressing NK-cell markers. TCRdb re-called the 5' RACE reads and catalogs CDR3 proteins one per entry, DNA excluded. This listing includes 200,000 to 300,000 distinct CDR3 sequences. The chain links TRBV7-2 to TRBJ1-1; TCRdb calls TRBD1, which cannot be checked without DNA. This sequence originates from a woman aged 18 to 75 in good health. The sequenced material came from blood T cells: a sorted CD56 or NKG2C T cell subset, CD4+ or CD8+ T cells, or bulk PBMC T cells (not recorded which). CDR3 loop: CASSGRSGVNTEAFF.